The present T cell receptor beta chain was sequenced within a study of cytomegalovirus exposure and HLA in healthy donors. Study observations and caveats: Cytomegalovirus-associated status was assigned to approximately 160 TCR beta chains.

Germline trimming cut 0 bases from V and 8 bases from J; bases unmatched to any gene: 7. The CDR3 extends over 16 amino acids. The V gene's germline CDR1 is MRHNA and CDR2 SNTAGT. PCR amplification relied on 60 Vbeta primers (plus 13 Jbeta primers). TCRdb's table, derived via immunoSEQ multiplex PCR, lists solely in-frame clones and lacks some. This sample yields around 220,000 clones, of which over 60% are seen a single time; roughly a sixth belongs to the top ten. Comments on this clone: Its antigen remains unidentified.

The TCR was taken from a middle-aged man in good health and CMV-seronegative. The sample was PBMCs. The genes are TRBV6-4 and TRBJ2-3; 11 bases line up with TRBD2. The CDR3 DNA is TGTGCCAGCAGTGACTCGATTACTAGCGGGAGAATTACGCAGTATTTT. This encodes CASSDSITSGRITQYF.